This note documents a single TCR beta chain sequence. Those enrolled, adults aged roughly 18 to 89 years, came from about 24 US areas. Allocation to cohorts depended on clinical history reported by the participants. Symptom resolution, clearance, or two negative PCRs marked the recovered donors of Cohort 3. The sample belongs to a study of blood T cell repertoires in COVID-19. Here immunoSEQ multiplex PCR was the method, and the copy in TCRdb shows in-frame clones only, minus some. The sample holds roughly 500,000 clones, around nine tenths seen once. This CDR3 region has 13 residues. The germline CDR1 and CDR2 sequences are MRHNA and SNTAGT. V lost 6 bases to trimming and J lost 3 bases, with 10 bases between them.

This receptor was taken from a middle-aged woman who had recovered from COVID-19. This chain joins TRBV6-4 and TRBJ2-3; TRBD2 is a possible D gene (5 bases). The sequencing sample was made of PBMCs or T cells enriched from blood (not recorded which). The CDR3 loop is CASRMDSTDTQYF. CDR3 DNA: TGTGCCAGCAGAATGGACTCAACAGATACGCAGTATTTT.